This T cell receptor beta chain is drawn from a study of blood T cells in healthy people across ages. This clonotype was observed a few times. Primed by a sample-barcoded 5' primer and a J-beta primer mix, a second PCR proceeded for about 7 to 11 cycles. MiXCR, applied by TCRdb to the 5' RACE reads, yields one record per CDR3 protein. The sample contains 1,100,000 or so distinct CDR3 sequences, over 35% of which appear only once. Trimming left V 4 bases short and J 2 bases short, with 15 bases between. CDR1 and CDR2 from the germline V gene are DFQATT and SNEGSKA (reference sequence). This CDR3 is built from 14 residues.

The gene calls are TRBV20-1 and TRBJ2-7, with D perhaps matching TRBD2 (6 bases). The receptor's source is a woman aged 60-75 years in good health. Sample: blood. The CDR3 coding sequence is TGCAGTGCTACCGAGCCGGGGGAAGCCTACGAGCAGTACTTC. Protein sequence: CSATEPGEAYEQYF.